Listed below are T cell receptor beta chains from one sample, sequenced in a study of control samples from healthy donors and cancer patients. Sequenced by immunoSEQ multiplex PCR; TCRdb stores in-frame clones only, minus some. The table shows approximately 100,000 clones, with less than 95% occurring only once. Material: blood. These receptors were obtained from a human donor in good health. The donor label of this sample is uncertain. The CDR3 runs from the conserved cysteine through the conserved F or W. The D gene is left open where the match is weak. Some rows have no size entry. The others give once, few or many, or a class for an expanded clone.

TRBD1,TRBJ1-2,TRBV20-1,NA,CSGQGGHGYTF,TGCAGTGGACAGGGGGGTCATGGCTACACCTTC
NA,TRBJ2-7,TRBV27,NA,CASSPVQGGEQYF,TGTGCCAGCAGTCCCGTACAGGGCGGAGAGCAGTACTTC
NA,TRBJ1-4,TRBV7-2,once,CASSTRTPSSEKLFF,TGTGCCAGCAGCACCCGGACACCCAGCTCCGAAAAACTGTTTTTT
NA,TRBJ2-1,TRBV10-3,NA,CATGHPTVNEQFF,TGTGCCACCGGGCATCCGACAGTTAATGAGCAGTTCTTC
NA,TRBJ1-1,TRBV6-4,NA,CASKREDSMNTEAFF,TGTGCCAGCAAGCGGGAGGACAGCATGAACACTGAAGCTTTCTTT
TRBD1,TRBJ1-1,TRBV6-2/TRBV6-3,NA,CASSPRQGGTEAFF,TGTGCCAGCAGTCCCCGACAGGGTGGTACTGAAGCTTTCTTT
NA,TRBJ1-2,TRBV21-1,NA,CASSKGYRSTHYGYTF,TGTGCCAGCAGCAAAGGCTACCGCTCCACTCACTATGGCTACACCTTC
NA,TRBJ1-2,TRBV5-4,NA,CASSFKEANYGYTF,TGTGCCAGCAGCTTCAAGGAGGCTAACTATGGCTACACCTTC
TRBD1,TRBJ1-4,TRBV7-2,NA,CASSWDRDRSTNEKLFF,TGTGCCAGCAGCTGGGACAGGGATAGGAGTACTAATGAAAAACTGTTTTTT
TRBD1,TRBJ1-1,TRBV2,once,CASSVGGATEAFF,TGTGCCAGCAGTGTAGGGGGCGCGACTGAAGCTTTCTTT
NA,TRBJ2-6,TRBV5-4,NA,CASSSGGVVSGANVLTF,TGTGCCAGCAGCTCTGGGGGCGTGGTCTCTGGGGCCAACGTCCTGACTTTC
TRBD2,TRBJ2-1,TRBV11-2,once,CASSLDLQRGYNEQFF,TGTGCCAGCAGCTTAGATCTCCAGCGGGGTTACAATGAGCAGTTCTTC
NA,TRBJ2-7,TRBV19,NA,CASSRLLDRDLYEQYF,TGTGCCAGTAGTCGTCTCCTGGACCGCGACCTTTACGAGCAGTACTTC
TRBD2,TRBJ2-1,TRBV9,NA,CASSVMGGSNEQFF,TGTGCCAGCAGCGTAATGGGGGGGAGTAATGAGCAGTTCTTC
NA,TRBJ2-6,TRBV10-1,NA,CASSESPGISGANVLTF,TGCGCCAGCAGTGAGTCACCCGGGATATCTGGGGCCAACGTCCTGACTTTC
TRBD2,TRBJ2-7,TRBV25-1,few,CASRDTSGGTSYEQYF,TGTGCCAGCAGGGATACTAGCGGGGGGACCTCCTACGAGCAGTACTTC
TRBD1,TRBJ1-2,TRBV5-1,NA,CASSPTDRVLEGYTF,TGCGCCAGCAGCCCGACGGACAGGGTGCTAGAGGGCTACACCTTC
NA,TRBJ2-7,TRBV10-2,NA,CASSVNGDYEQYF,TGCGCCAGCAGTGTCAACGGAGACTACGAGCAGTACTTC
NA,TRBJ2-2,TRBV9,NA,CASSVADYGELFF,TGTGCCAGCAGCGTAGCGGACTACGGGGAGCTGTTTTTT
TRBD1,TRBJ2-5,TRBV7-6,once,CASSLSTGEQETQYF,TGTGCCAGCAGCTTATCTACAGGGGAGCAAGAGACCCAGTACTTC
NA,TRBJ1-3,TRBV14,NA,CASSQYGGAEDTIYF,TGTGCCAGCAGCCAGTATGGTGGGGCTGAGGACACCATATATTTT
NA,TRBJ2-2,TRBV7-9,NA,CASSLPLIQRVRTGELFF,TGTGCCAGCAGCTTACCCCTCATACAGAGGGTACGCACCGGGGAGCTGTTTTTT
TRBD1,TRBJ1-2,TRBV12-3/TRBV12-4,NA,CASSSDRVHGYTF,TGTGCCAGCAGTTCGGACAGGGTCCATGGCTACACCTTC
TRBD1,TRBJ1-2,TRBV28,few,CASSGTGSNYGYTF,TGTGCCAGCAGTGGGACAGGGAGTAACTATGGCTACACCTTC
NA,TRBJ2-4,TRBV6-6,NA,CASAEGQMAKNIQYF,TGTGCCAGCGCCGAAGGGCAAATGGCCAAAAACATTCAGTACTTC
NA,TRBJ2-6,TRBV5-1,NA,CASSFTGFGANVLTF,TGCGCCAGCAGCTTTACAGGATTCGGGGCCAACGTCCTGACTTTC
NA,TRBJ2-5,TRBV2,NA,CASSQQETQYF,TGTGCCAGCAGCCAACAAGAGACCCAGTACTTC
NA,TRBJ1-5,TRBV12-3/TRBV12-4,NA,CASSFLEDQPQHF,TGTGCCAGCAGTTTTCTTGAGGATCAGCCCCAGCATTTT
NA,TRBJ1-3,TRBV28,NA,CASSFGGGSGNTIYF,TGTGCCAGCAGTTTTGGGGGAGGATCAGGAAACACCATATATTTT
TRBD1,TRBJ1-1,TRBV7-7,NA,CASTPQGGPGAFF,TGTGCTAGCACCCCTCAGGGGGGGCCTGGGGCTTTCTTT
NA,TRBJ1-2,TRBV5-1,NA,CASSANLGQQLPTF,TGCGCCAGCAGCGCGAATTTGGGCCAGCAACTACCAACCTTC
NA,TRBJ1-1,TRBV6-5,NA,CASSYSTVNTEAFF,TGTGCCAGCAGTTACTCAACGGTGAACACTGAAGCTTTCTTT
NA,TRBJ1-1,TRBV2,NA,CASSVGENTEAFF,TGTGCCAGCAGTGTCGGGGAGAACACTGAAGCTTTCTTT
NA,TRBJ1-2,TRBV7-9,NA,CASSGQSYGYTF,TGTGCCAGCAGCGGACAGTCCTATGGCTACACCTTC
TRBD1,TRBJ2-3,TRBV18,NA,CASSPQGASTDTQYF,TGTGCCAGCTCCCCACAGGGGGCCAGCACAGATACGCAGTATTTT
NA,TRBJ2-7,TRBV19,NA,CASSIDGSYEQYF,TGTGCCAGTAGTATCGACGGCTCCTACGAGCAGTACTTC
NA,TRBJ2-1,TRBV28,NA,CASSLTGGANYNEQFF,TGTGCCAGCAGTTTAACCGGCGGGGCGAACTACAATGAGCAGTTCTTC
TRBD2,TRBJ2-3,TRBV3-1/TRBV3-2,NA,CASSRTGGLAALTDTQYF,TGTGCCAGCAGCCGGACCGGGGGACTAGCGGCACTCACAGATACGCAGTATTTT
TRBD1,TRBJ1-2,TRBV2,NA,CASRVQGVGIYGYTF,TGTGCCAGCAGGGTCCAGGGGGTGGGGATCTATGGCTACACCTTC
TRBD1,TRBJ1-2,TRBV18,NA,CASSPRPNTGGAQSYGYTF,TGTGCCAGCTCACCACGACCTAATACAGGGGGCGCGCAAAGTTATGGCTACACCTTC
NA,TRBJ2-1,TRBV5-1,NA,CASSPYWSVNEQFF,TGCGCCAGCAGCCCATATTGGTCGGTCAATGAGCAGTTCTTC
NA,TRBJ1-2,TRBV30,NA,CAGPRGDYGYTF,TGTGCCGGGCCTCGGGGGGACTATGGCTACACCTTC
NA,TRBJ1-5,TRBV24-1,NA,CATSEQGNQPQHF,TGTGCCACCAGTGAACAGGGCAATCAGCCCCAGCATTTT
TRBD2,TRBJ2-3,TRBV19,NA,CASMRTSGGTDTQYF,TGTGCCAGTATGCGGACTAGCGGGGGCACAGATACGCAGTATTTT
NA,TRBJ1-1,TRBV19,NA,CASTPGHANTEAFF,TGTGCCAGTACCCCGGGACACGCGAACACTGAAGCTTTCTTT
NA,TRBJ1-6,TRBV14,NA,CASSQDLGTHRRRNSPLHF,TGTGCCAGCAGCCAAGATTTGGGGACTCACCGGCGTCGTAATTCACCCCTCCACTTT
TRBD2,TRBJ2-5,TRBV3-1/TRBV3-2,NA,CASSQERIFGLAGDQETQYF,TGTGCCAGCAGCCAAGAGCGGATCTTTGGGCTAGCGGGAGATCAAGAGACCCAGTACTTC
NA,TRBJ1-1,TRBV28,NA,CASILGGLGTEAFF,TGTGCCAGCATCTTGGGGGGATTGGGCACTGAAGCTTTCTTT
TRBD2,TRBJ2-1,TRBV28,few,CATQRGNEQFF,TGTGCCACGCAGCGGGGGAATGAGCAGTTCTTC